This T cell receptor (beta chain) was found in a study of OX40 agonist ivuxolimab in advanced cancers. As for the study in general: Having had anti-PD-1, anti-PD-L1 or anti-CTLA-4 therapy before was allowed, and about 42% had some. Partial responses, seen in three patients, involved one hepatocellular carcinoma and two cutaneous melanomas. Study-level results: Low normalized clonal expansion also occurred in some nonresponding patients.

Points on this clone: Its target is unknown.

The CDR3 consists of 17 residues. V was pared by 0 bases and J by 2 bases, with 9 bases of the junction left unmatched. The germline V gene has CDR1 MGHRA and CDR2 YSYEKL. The repertoire was sequenced with immunoSEQ multiplex PCR; TCRdb's copy has only in-frame clones and lacks some. Here the sample spans about 25,000 clones, about 80% being singletons. The source was CD4+ or CD8+ T cells sorted from blood, collected in a trial of the OX40 agonist ivuxolimab. The receptor comes from an adult with an advanced solid tumor such as melanoma, head and neck, liver or kidney cancer. V usage is TRBV4-1 and J usage is TRBJ2-7; 8 bases are shared with TRBD1. CDR3 sequence: CASSQETGVLGTYEQYF. CDR3 nucleotides: TGCGCCAGCAGCCAAGAGACAGGGGTGTTGGGGACCTACGAGCAGTACTTC.